These 27 T cell receptor beta chains originate from one sample sequenced in a study of cytomegalovirus exposure and HLA in healthy donors. The PCR was carried out with 60 Vbeta primers and 13 Jbeta primers. Here immunoSEQ multiplex PCR was the method, and the copy in TCRdb shows in-frame clones only, minus some. The sample consists of over 200,000 clones, about three quarters of them appearing once. The sequenced sample was PBMCs. These receptors originate from a male donor in good health and CMV-seronegative.

The chain carries TRBV9 and TRBJ1-4; 7 nucleotides line up with TRBD1. From germline, CDR1 is SGDLS and CDR2 YYNGEE. This CDR3 contains 15 residues. With V trimmed by 3 bases and J by 3 bases, 5 bases remained unmatched. In DNA, the CDR3 is TGTGCCAGCAGCGAAGACAGGGTAGCTAATGAAAAACTGTTTTTT. Translated, it gives CASSEDRVANEKLFF.

About this clone itself: An end of the junction does not agree with germline; a read error may underlie this. V usage is TRBV7-9 and J usage is TRBJ2-7; 10 positions match TRBD2. Germline CDR1 SEHNR, CDR2 FQNEAQ (reference sequence). This CDR3 spans 16 amino acids. CDR3 sequence (DNA): TGTTCCAGCAGCGTAACTTCTAGCGGGGGCCCTCGAGAGCAGTACTTC. Translation: CSSSVTSSGGPREQYF.

V usage is TRBV18 and J usage is TRBJ1-1, with unresolved D. The CDR3 is made up of 13 amino acids. Trimming removed 5 bases at V and 0 bases at J, with 7 bases between. The germline V gene encodes CDR1 KGHSH and CDR2 LQKENI. The CDR3 spells CASSDTVNTEAFF. In DNA form, the CDR3 reads TGTGCCAGCTCAGACACAGTGAACACTGAAGCTTTCTTT. The full variable domain, completed using reference TRBV18 and TRBJ1-1, is NAGVMQNPRHLVRRRGQEARLRCSPMKGHSHVYWYRQLPEEGLKFMVYLQKENIIDESGMPKERFSAEFPKEGPSILRIQQVVRGDSAAYFCASSDTVNTEAFFGQGTRLTVV.

J is TRBJ2-5 and V is TRBV4-3; 9 nucleotides align to TRBD1. The J call may be incorrect, as the DNA end agrees better with TRBJ2-7. The length of the CDR3 is 14 residues. Looked up from germline, CDR1 is LGHNA and CDR2 is YSLEER. The CDR3 protein is CASSPGQGLYEQYF. CDR3 DNA sequence: TGCGCCAGCAGCCCGGGACAGGGCCTCTACGAGCAGTACTTC.

This clone was seen more than once but under ten times. This chain links TRBV9 with TRBJ2-1; 7 positions agree with TRBD1. The CDR3 runs to 14 residues. In germline, CDR1 is SGDLS, CDR2 YYNGEE. V shed 3 bases, J shed 4 bases, and the junction held 4 bases outside the gene matches. CDR3 DNA: TGTGCCAGCAGCGCCCGGGACAGATACAATGAGCAGTTCTTC. It encodes CASSARDRYNEQFF.

This clone was picked up one time. This rearrangement joins TRBV30 to TRBJ2-2, with TRBD2 matching 7 bases. V dropped 3 bases and J dropped 6; count of bases not matched to a gene: 10. This CDR3 spans 15 amino acids. Germline values: CDR1 GTSNPN, CDR2 SVGIG (reference sequence). The CDR3 spells CAWRAPGGGAGELFF. The CDR3 bases are TGTGCCTGGAGGGCCCCGGGGGGAGGGGCCGGGGAGCTGTTTTTT.

The chain is built from TRBV7-9 and TRBJ2-4, with 10 bases lining up with TRBD2. The germline V gene encodes CDR1 SEHNR and CDR2 FQNEAQ (reference sequence). With 4 bases clipped from V and 0 bases from J, the junction kept 6 bases outside the gene matches. The CDR3 sequence is 17 residues long. The CDR3 DNA reads as TGTGCCAGCAGCTCCACAGCGGGGGGGTTAGCCAAAAACATTCAGTACTTC. This codes for CASSSTAGGLAKNIQYF.

V and J are TRBV27 and TRBJ2-7, with no clear D. From germline, CDR1 is MNHEY and CDR2 SMNVEV (reference sequence). The CDR3 is made up of 16 amino acids. Trimming stripped 0 bases from V and 6 bases from J, with 18 bases between. CDR3 sequence reads: CASSLSPGSAFVEQYF. CDR3 bases: TGTGCCAGCAGTTTATCGCCAGGATCGGCCTTTGTCGAGCAGTACTTC.

The rearrangement joins TRBV7-9 to TRBJ1-1; 7 bases match TRBD1. The V gene's germline CDR1 is SEHNR and CDR2 FQNEAQ (reference sequence). The CDR3 is made up of 14 amino acids. Germline trimming cut 4 bases from V and 1 base from J; bases unmatched to any gene: 3. The CDR3 here is CASSSRGWNTEAFF. In DNA form, the CDR3 reads TGTGCCAGCAGCTCCAGGGGGTGGAACACTGAAGCTTTCTTT.

The chain has TRBV27 and TRBJ1-4; D ambiguous. CDR3 size: 15 residues. Germline CDR1 reads MNHEY; CDR2 reads SMNVEV (reference sequence). V gave up 5 bases and J gave up 10 bases, with 20 bases separating them. This chain's CDR3 is CASSPIGGAMGKLFF. The CDR3, as DNA: TGTGCCAGCAGTCCAATAGGAGGTGCCATGGGAAAACTGTTTTTT.

The chain couples TRBV6-5 to TRBJ1-4; D possibly corresponds to TRBD1 (5 bases). This CDR3 is 14 amino acids long. V lost 2 bases to trimming and J lost 12 bases, with 16 bases between them. Looked up from germline, CDR1 is MNHEY and CDR2 is SVGAGI. The CDR3 loop reads CASSYGGEVLELFF. CDR3 coding DNA: TGTGCCAGCAGTTACGGAGGGGAGGTTCTGGAACTGTTTTTT.

The V gene is TRBV6-4, the J gene TRBJ2-1, with 11 bases lining up with TRBD2. With V trimmed by 4 bases and J by 8 bases, 4 bases remained unmatched. The CDR3 consists of 14 residues. CDR1 and CDR2 (germline): MRHNA, SNTAGT. The CDR3 loop is CASSVAGGPYEQFF. CDR3 sequence (DNA): TGTGCCAGCAGTGTAGCGGGAGGGCCCTATGAGCAGTTCTTC.

The chain uses TRBV5-1 and TRBJ2-6, with 9 bases identical to TRBD1. CDR3 length equals 18 residues. Germline-derived CDR1 and CDR2 are SGHRS and YFSETQ. J gave up 0 bases and V 0 bases, and 4 bases lay outside the gene matches. The CDR3 nucleotides read TGCGCCAGCAGCTTGGGGGGGACAGGGCGCTCTGGGGCCAACGTCCTGACTTTC. Its protein is CASSLGGTGRSGANVLTF.

Concerning this clone itself: The identical CDR3 is also encoded by other nucleotide sequences in the sample. The chain employs TRBV28 and TRBJ2-7; D not certain. The CDR3 spans 13 residues. Per the germline V gene, CDR1 is MDHEN and CDR2 is SYDVKM. Deletions cut 3 bases from V and 1 base from J, with 7 bases between. The CDR3 bases are TGTGCCAGCAGTTTCTCGGGTTCCTACGAGCAGTACTTC. It yields the protein CASSFSGSYEQYF. Full variable domain (remainder filled in from reference TRBV28 and TRBJ2-7): DVKVTQSSRYLVKRTGEKVFLECVQDMDHENMFWYRQDPGLGLRLIYFSYDVKMKEKGDIPEGYSVSREKKERFSLILESASTNQTSMYLCASSFSGSYEQYFGPGTRLTVT.

V is TRBV10-3 and J is TRBJ1-1, with D unresolved. This CDR3 is built from 14 residues. The germline V gene encodes CDR1 ENHRY and CDR2 SYGVKD. V was cut by 3 bases and J by 0 bases, with 8 bases left in between. Written as DNA, the CDR3 is TGTGCCATCAGTGACGGGGTGATGAACACTGAAGCTTTCTTT. It is translated as CAISDGVMNTEAFF.

This clone was seen a handful of times. The chain uses TRBV15 and TRBJ1-2; tentative D call: TRBD1 (6 bases). The germline V and J ends were trimmed by 2 bases and 3 bases, with 16 bases remaining between them. Germline V CDR1 and CDR2: LNHNV, YYDKDF (reference sequence). The CDR3 runs to 16 residues. The CDR3 loop is CATSRTSRGSDYGYTF. The CDR3 DNA reads TGTGCCACCAGCAGAACCTCCAGGGGCTCGGACTATGGCTACACCTTC.

The chain uses TRBV10-3 and TRBJ2-7, with D perhaps matching TRBD1 (6 bases). V lost 4 bases and J lost 2, with 9 bases in between. Germline V gene lookup returns CDR1 ENHRY and CDR2 SYGVKD. The CDR3 covers 13 residues. The CDR3 DNA follows: TGTGCCATCAGTGGACAGGACCCCTACGAGCAGTACTTC. As protein: CAISGQDPYEQYF.

The rearrangement joins TRBV11-1 to TRBJ1-1; D not certain. The CDR3 extends over 15 amino acids. The V end was cut by 0 bases, the J end by 1 base, with 9 bases between. Germline assignment: CDR1 SGHAT and CDR2 FQDESV (reference sequence). The CDR3 loop reads CASSLAAQWNTEAFF. The CDR3 DNA follows: TGTGCCAGCAGCTTAGCGGCCCAGTGGAACACTGAAGCTTTCTTT.

The chain joins TRBV28 to TRBJ1-2; no reliable D call. Germline V lookup: CDR1 MDHEN, CDR2 SYDVKM. The CDR3 runs 12 residues. V was clipped by 6 bases and J by 0 bases, with 5 bases between them. CDR3 sequence reads: CASRASNYGYTF. CDR3 in DNA: TGTGCCAGCAGGGCCTCTAACTATGGCTACACCTTC.

Remarks on this clone: An end of the junction does not agree with germline; a read error may underlie this. CDR3 residues: CASSLALNRGHRNEQFF. The CDR3, as DNA: TGTGCTAGCAGCTTAGCGCTAAACAGGGGGCATAGGAATGAGCAGTTCTTC. This chain links TRBV7-7 with TRBJ2-1; the match to TRBD1 covers 9 bases. Germline V lookup: CDR1 SSHAT, CDR2 FNYEAQ (reference sequence). The CDR3 runs 17 residues.

The rearrangement uses TRBV19 and TRBJ1-3; the D is unclear. This CDR3 contains 15 residues. Looked up from germline, CDR1 is LNHDA and CDR2 is SQIVND (reference sequence). Trimming took 5 bases from V and 0 from J, leaving 11 bases between them. The CDR3 spells CASSLRVTSGNTIYF. For the CDR3, the DNA is TGTGCCAGTAGTCTCCGGGTGACCTCTGGAAACACCATATATTTT.

The chain joins TRBV6-5 to TRBJ2-3, with TRBD1 identical over 9 bases. This CDR3 comprises 15 residues. CDR1 is MNHEY, CDR2 SVGAGI, per germline. V gave up 6 bases and J gave up 1 base; unmatched junction bases: 5. CDR3 in DNA: TGTGCCAGCAGCCCGGGACAGGGCGGCACAGATACGCAGTATTTT. Translating it yields CASSPGQGGTDTQYF.

This chain uses TRBV6-6 with TRBJ2-7; D remains unclear. Germline CDR1 and CDR2: MNHNY and SVGAGI (reference sequence). CDR3 length: 13 residues. The V end was cut by 2 bases, the J end by 2 bases, with 7 bases between. The CDR3 nucleotides read TGTGCCAGCAGTTACGGCCAGACCTACGAGCAGTACTTC. Translated, it gives CASSYGQTYEQYF.

A few counts support this clone. The V gene is TRBV28, the J gene TRBJ2-3, with D tentatively TRBD1 (6 bases). The germline CDR1 and CDR2 sequences are MDHEN and SYDVKM. The length of the CDR3 is 16 residues. With 2 bases removed from V and 3 bases from J, the gap between germline ends came to 15 bases. The CDR3 is CASSLGSGVHTDTQYF. In DNA form, the CDR3 reads TGTGCCAGCAGTTTAGGATCAGGGGTACATACAGATACGCAGTATTTT.

The rearrangement joins TRBV19 to TRBJ2-3; TRBD2 matches at 8 bases. Germline trimming cut 5 bases from V and 4 bases from J; bases unmatched to any gene: 5. Germline V CDR1 and CDR2: LNHDA, SQIVND (reference sequence). CDR3 length: 14 amino acids. The CDR3 nucleotides read TGTGCCAGTAGTGAGAGCGGGAGCGCAGATACGCAGTATTTT. It yields the protein CASSESGSADTQYF.

The J gene is TRBJ2-3, the V gene TRBV7-2; 7 bases agree with TRBD2. The CDR3 is made up of 17 amino acids. Germline trimming cut 1 base from V and 0 bases from J; bases unmatched to any gene: 7. Germline V gives CDR1 SGHTA, CDR2 FQGNSA. CDR3 nucleotide sequence: TGTGCCAGCAGCTTAGGTGGGTGGGGGGGAAGCACAGATACGCAGTATTTT. It yields the protein CASSLGGWGGSTDTQYF.

CDR3 bases: TGTGCCAGCAGTCTTCAGAGCGGCACCCACAATGAGCAGTTCTTC. Translation: CASSLQSGTHNEQFF. J is TRBJ2-1 and V is TRBV7-3, with D perhaps TRBD2 (5 bases). The CDR3 is 15 amino acids. The V end lost 6 bases, the J end lost 5 bases, and 17 bases lay between the germline ends. The germline V gene encodes CDR1 SGHTA and CDR2 FQGTGA.